These T cell receptor beta chains were read from a single sample in a study of blood T cell repertoires in COVID-19. Generated by immunoSEQ multiplex PCR, the TCRdb table keeps only in-frame clones and is missing some. Among 390,000 or so clones listed, 80% to 90% were seen once. Sequencing was done on a sample of PBMCs or T cells enriched from blood (not recorded which). These receptors were obtained from a woman aged 50 to 60 who had recovered from COVID-19. Both conserved end residues are part of each CDR3. D genes are given only for firm matches. Size tells how often a clone was seen (once, few, many) or the class of an expanded clone, and some rows leave it out.

v_gene	j_gene	len	abundance	d_gene	CDR3aa	CDR3nt
TRBV6-1	TRBJ1-5	14	.	.	CASSDLQAPQPQHF	TGTGCCAGCAGTGATCTTCAGGCACCTCAGCCCCAGCATTTT
TRBV28	TRBJ2-2	13	.	.	CASSFEGTGELFF	TGTGCCAGCAGTTTTGAGGGTACCGGGGAGCTGTTTTTT
TRBV5-1	TRBJ2-2	14	few	.	CASTAGASTGELFF	TGCGCCAGCACCGCGGGGGCCTCCACCGGGGAGCTGTTTTTT
TRBV11-2	TRBJ2-3	14	.	.	CASSLVPRGDTQYF	TGTGCCAGCAGCTTAGTGCCGCGGGGAGATACGCAGTATTTT
TRBV30	TRBJ2-3	14	.	TRBD2	CAWASGGAVDTQYF	TGTGCCTGGGCTAGCGGGGGGGCGGTAGATACGCAGTATTTT
TRBV4-2	TRBJ1-4	15	.	TRBD1	CASSQPGQGVEKLFF	TGTGCCAGCAGCCAACCGGGACAGGGGGTTGAAAAACTGTTTTTT
TRBV28	TRBJ1-1	13	.	.	CASSFFTGTEAFF	TGTGCCAGCAGTTTCTTCACAGGCACTGAAGCTTTCTTT
TRBV5-4	TRBJ2-5	16	.	TRBD2	CASSFVGGGPQETQYF	TGTGCCAGCAGCTTCGTGGGCGGGGGGCCACAAGAGACCCAGTACTTC
TRBV3-1/TRBV3-2	TRBJ1-1	12	.	.	CASSQSSQEAFF	TGTGCCAGCAGCCAAAGTTCACAAGAAGCTTTCTTT
TRBV7-8	TRBJ1-1	20	.	.	CASSLDRAGYIAMMNTEAFF	TGTGCCAGCAGCTTAGATAGAGCAGGCTATATCGCTATGATGAACACTGAAGCTTTCTTT
TRBV4-1	TRBJ2-7	17	.	TRBD2	CASSQPSGTSGSYEQYF	TGCGCCAGCAGCCAACCCTCAGGGACTAGCGGCTCCTACGAGCAGTACTTC
TRBV7-8	TRBJ2-7	14	.	TRBD1	CASRLGTGDYEQYF	TGTGCCAGCAGGTTAGGGACAGGAGATTACGAGCAGTACTTC
TRBV5-1	TRBJ1-4	16	.	.	CASSPGSYPTNEKLFF	TGCGCCAGCAGCCCCGGGTCCTATCCAACTAATGAAAAACTGTTTTTT
TRBV5-1	TRBJ1-1	16	.	.	CASSLLTGRMNTEAFF	TGCGCCAGCAGCTTGCTGACAGGAAGAATGAACACTGAAGCTTTCTTT
TRBV30	TRBJ2-7	11	.	.	CAWAESYEQYF	TGTGCCTGGGCAGAAAGTTACGAGCAGTACTTC
TRBV2	TRBJ1-6	13	.	.	CASQGDGNSPLHF	TGTGCCAGTCAGGGTGACGGTAATTCACCCCTCCACTTT
TRBV6-6	TRBJ2-4	16	once	.	CASSSRRRSAKNIQYF	TGTGCCAGCAGTTCCCGACGGAGGTCGGCCAAAAACATTCAGTACTTC
TRBV14	TRBJ1-5	15	.	.	CASSSSAYSNQPQHF	TGTGCCAGCAGCTCTAGTGCGTATAGCAATCAGCCCCAGCATTTT
TRBV27	TRBJ2-1	12	.	TRBD1	CASRTGLLRQFF	TGTGCCAGCAGGACAGGGTTGCTTCGGCAGTTCTTC
TRBV4-2	TRBJ1-3	14	.	.	CASSQGRSGNTIYF	TGTGCCAGCAGCCAAGGGAGGTCTGGAAACACCATATATTTT
TRBV4-2	TRBJ2-2	16	.	TRBD2	CASSQSSSGGTGELFF	TGTGCCAGCAGCCAGTCAAGTTCGGGGGGCACCGGGGAGCTGTTTTTT
TRBV4-1	TRBJ2-1	14	.	.	CASSPVEGLGEQFF	TGCGCCAGCAGCCCTGTGGAGGGGCTCGGTGAGCAGTTCTTC
TRBV6-5	TRBJ1-2	13	.	.	CASSYLAGRGYTF	TGTGCCAGCAGTTACTTGGCAGGGCGCGGCTACACCTTC
TRBV13	TRBJ1-4	13	.	.	CASTSGANEKLFF	TGTGCCAGCACCAGCGGGGCTAATGAAAAACTGTTTTTT
TRBV24-1	TRBJ2-1	16	.	TRBD1	CATSDPLGTGPDEQFF	TGTGCCACCAGTGATCCCCTAGGGACAGGGCCGGATGAGCAGTTCTTC
TRBV18	TRBJ1-1	17	.	TRBD1	CASSPPAGGAWRTEAFF	TGTGCCAGCTCACCACCCGCAGGGGGCGCGTGGCGAACTGAAGCTTTCTTT
TRBV7-2	TRBJ1-6	13	.	TRBD1	CASRTGVNSPLHF	TGTGCCAGCAGGACAGGGGTGAATTCACCCCTCCACTTT
TRBV28	TRBJ1-1	14	.	TRBD1	CASTLRQGVTEAFF	TGTGCCAGCACCCTCCGACAGGGGGTCACTGAAGCTTTCTTT
TRBV5-5	TRBJ2-2	15	once	.	CASSLARGNTGELFF	TGTGCCAGCAGCTTGGCCAGAGGGAATACCGGGGAGCTGTTTTTT
TRBV21-1	TRBJ1-1	18	.	.	CASSYYPGTGEWDTEAFF	TGTGCCAGCAGCTACTATCCCGGGACAGGGGAATGGGACACTGAAGCTTTCTTT
TRBV19	TRBJ1-2	13	.	TRBD1	CASSVDRDYGYTF	TGTGCCAGTAGTGTCGACAGGGACTATGGCTACACCTTC
TRBV2	TRBJ1-6	16	once	.	CASTQDRSSYNSPLHF	TGTGCCAGCACACAAGACAGGAGCTCCTATAATTCACCCCTCCACTTT
TRBV28	TRBJ2-1	13	.	.	CASLGGSRRGQFF	TGTGCCAGCTTAGGGGGATCCCGCCGTGGGCAGTTCTTC
TRBV10-2	TRBJ2-3	17	.	.	CASRDRQGGASTDTQYF	TGCGCCAGCAGAGACAGACAGGGAGGTGCTAGCACAGATACGCAGTATTTT
TRBV10-3	TRBJ1-1	13	.	.	CAISTTVNTEAFF	TGTGCCATCAGCACTACGGTGAACACTGAAGCTTTCTTT
TRBV30	TRBJ2-7	13	.	.	CAWSVLRGGEQYF	TGTGCCTGGAGTGTACTCAGGGGTGGCGAGCAGTACTTC
TRBV19	TRBJ1-4	16	.	.	CASSDYSGEYFEKLFF	TGTGCCAGTAGTGATTACAGTGGGGAGTACTTTGAAAAACTGTTTTTT
TRBV19	TRBJ2-5	17	.	TRBD1	CASRPQGRDRGRETQYF	TGTGCCAGTAGACCCCAGGGCCGGGACAGGGGGCGAGAGACCCAGTACTTC
TRBV11-2	TRBJ2-5	14	.	.	CASSLSSNVETQYF	TGTGCCAGCAGCTTATCTAGTAATGTAGAGACCCAGTACTTC
TRBV14	TRBJ2-7	14	.	.	CASSLRDKSYEQYF	TGTGCCAGCAGCCTCCGGGACAAGTCCTACGAGCAGTACTTC
TRBV7-9	TRBJ1-4	14	.	.	CASSMTEFNEKLFF	TGTGCCAGCAGCATGACAGAGTTTAATGAAAAACTGTTTTTT
TRBV5-6	TRBJ2-7	14	once	.	CASSVRFMIYEQYF	TGTGCCAGCAGTGTGAGGTTTATGATCTACGAGCAGTACTTC